A selection of T cell receptor beta chains follows, all from one sample in a study of OX40 agonist ivuxolimab in advanced cancers. Produced via immunoSEQ multiplex PCR; TCRdb's table is partial and in-frame only. The data hold over 5,000 clones, with roughly 70% observed a single time. The source material was CD4+ or CD8+ T cells sorted from blood, sampled in a trial of the OX40 agonist ivuxolimab. These receptors were taken from an adult with an advanced solid tumor such as melanoma, head and neck, liver or kidney cancer. The CDR3 runs from the conserved cysteine through the conserved F or W. D genes are given only for firm matches. Some rows have no size entry. The others give once, few or many, or a class for an expanded clone.

j_gene: TRBJ1-1
abundance: medium-sized
d_gene: .
v_gene: TRBV20-1
CDR3aa: CSAGQWTEAFF
CDR3nt: TGCAGTGCAGGACAGTGGACTGAAGCTTTCTTT

j_gene: TRBJ2-5
abundance: medium-sized
d_gene: .
v_gene: TRBV21-1
CDR3aa: CASQRMTRETQYF
CDR3nt: TGTGCCAGTCAGCGGATGACGAGGGAGACCCAGTACTTC

j_gene: TRBJ1-5
abundance: .
d_gene: .
v_gene: TRBV7-2
CDR3aa: CASSLDIRGSNQPQHF
CDR3nt: TGTGCCAGCAGCCTAGACATCCGTGGTAGCAATCAGCCCCAGCATTTT

j_gene: TRBJ1-2
abundance: .
d_gene: .
v_gene: TRBV7-9
CDR3aa: CASSHGPANGYTF
CDR3nt: TGTGCCAGCAGCCACGGCCCAGCGAATGGCTACACCTTC

j_gene: TRBJ2-1
abundance: .
d_gene: TRBD1
v_gene: TRBV5-4
CDR3aa: CASSWTGNEQFF
CDR3nt: TGTGCCAGCAGTTGGACAGGGAATGAGCAGTTCTTC

j_gene: TRBJ1-5
abundance: few
d_gene: .
v_gene: TRBV6-1
CDR3aa: CASSLAARRPQHF
CDR3nt: TGTGCCAGCAGTTTAGCCGCGAGACGGCCCCAGCATTTT

j_gene: TRBJ2-7
abundance: .
d_gene: TRBD1
v_gene: TRBV7-9
CDR3aa: CASSAGTGRGYEQYF
CDR3nt: TGTGCCAGCAGCGCCGGGACAGGGAGAGGCTACGAGCAGTACTTC

j_gene: TRBJ1-5
abundance: .
d_gene: TRBD1
v_gene: TRBV6-5
CDR3aa: CASSFDRDSNQPQHF
CDR3nt: TGTGCCAGCAGTTTCGACAGGGATAGCAATCAGCCCCAGCATTTT

j_gene: TRBJ2-1
abundance: .
d_gene: TRBD2
v_gene: TRBV10-3
CDR3aa: CAIGETSGKNEQFF
CDR3nt: TGTGCCATCGGCGAGACTAGCGGGAAGAATGAGCAGTTCTTC

j_gene: TRBJ1-1
abundance: .
d_gene: TRBD1
v_gene: TRBV18
CDR3aa: CASSRDRGRSDRMNTEAFF
CDR3nt: TGTGCCAGCTCACGGGACAGGGGGCGATCGGACCGTATGAACACTGAAGCTTTCTTT

j_gene: TRBJ1-6
abundance: once
d_gene: .
v_gene: TRBV7-3
CDR3aa: CASSMRGGGNSPLHF
CDR3nt: TGTGCCAGCAGCATGCGCGGGGGGGGGAATTCACCCCTCCACTTT

j_gene: TRBJ1-5
abundance: .
d_gene: .
v_gene: TRBV28
CDR3aa: CASSLGVPGEQPQHF
CDR3nt: TGTGCCAGCAGCCTTGGGGTCCCAGGGGAGCAGCCCCAGCATTTT

j_gene: TRBJ1-2
abundance: .
d_gene: TRBD1
v_gene: TRBV7-2
CDR3aa: CASSLAGQGNYGYTF
CDR3nt: TGTGCCAGCAGCTTAGCCGGACAGGGCAACTATGGCTACACCTTC

j_gene: TRBJ2-7
abundance: .
d_gene: .
v_gene: TRBV7-2
CDR3aa: CASSVAYEQYF
CDR3nt: TGTGCCAGCAGCGTGGCCTACGAGCAGTACTTC